Presented here are 7 T cell receptor beta chains from one specimen sequenced in a study of vaccination and CD4 T cells after COVID-19. Sample treatment: approximately nine-day PBMC culture with coronavirus spike peptide pools or control peptides (ViraFEST assay). For these TCRs, the target antigens are not known. Sequencing of the DNA from cultured CD4+ T cells was carried out with the Oncomine TCR Beta short-read assay. TCRdb recomputed calls from the PCR reads with MiXCR, one row per CDR3 protein. The table shows 8,500 to 13,000 distinct CDR3 sequences, with roughly 40% occurring only once. Sample: CD4+ T cells from blood, cultured in vitro, taken after SARS-CoV-2 vaccination. The receptors derive from a human donor who had recovered from COVID-19.

This chain connects TRBV20-1 to TRBJ2-1; 7 bases map to TRBD2. The CDR3 has 17 amino acids. J was trimmed by 0 bases and V by 2 bases; bases with no gene match: 10. The V gene's germline CDR1 is DFQATT and CDR2 SNEGSKA (reference sequence). CDR3 loop: CSARRGDRTSSYNEQFF. The CDR3 DNA sequence: TGCAGTGCTAGAAGAGGGGATCGGACTAGCTCCTACAATGAGCAGTTCTTC.

The genes are TRBV20-1 and TRBJ2-3, with 9 bases matching TRBD2. The length of the CDR3 is 13 residues. The V segment lost 1 base and the J segment 9 bases; nucleotides outside the gene matches: 5. Germline CDR1 DFQATT, CDR2 SNEGSKA (reference sequence). This CDR3 reads CSARGLAARTQYF. CDR3 nucleotides: TGCAGTGCTAGAGGACTAGCGGCTCGGACGCAGTATTTT.

The J gene is TRBJ1-2, the V gene TRBV12-3 or TRBV12-4, with D perhaps TRBD1 (6 bases). The V gene lost 7 bases and the J gene lost 4 bases, with 19 bases spanning the gap. CDR3 length: 15 residues. As DNA, the CDR3 is TGTGCCAGCACCCCACAGGGTGCCCTCTCCTATGGCTACACCTTC. Translated, it gives CASTPQGALSYGYTF.

This clonotype was picked up a small number of times. The chain carries TRBV12-3 or TRBV12-4 and TRBJ2-3; unclear D gene. CDR3 length: 14 residues. V lost 5 bases to trimming and J lost 0 bases, with 9 bases between them. CDR3 coding DNA: TGTGCCAGCAGTACCGGGCAAAGCACAGATACGCAGTATTTT. Translated, it gives CASSTGQSTDTQYF.

The genes are TRBV20-1 and TRBJ1-4, with D maybe TRBD1 (5 bases). V lost 0 bases, J lost 3 bases, and 11 bases lay in between. In germline, CDR1 is DFQATT, CDR2 SNEGSKA (reference sequence). This CDR3 has 15 amino acids. The CDR3: CSARDTRGANEKLFF. DNA for the CDR3: TGCAGTGCTAGAGATACGCGGGGGGCTAATGAAAAACTGTTTTTT.

The chain uses TRBV30 and TRBJ1-1; D not certain. This CDR3 comprises 10 residues. Germline V lookup: CDR1 GTSNPN, CDR2 SVGIG (reference sequence). The V and J ends lost 4 bases and 10 bases respectively, with 10 bases between them. CDR3 in DNA: TGTGCCTGGAAAGAGGCGGGAGCTTTCTTT. Translation gives CAWKEAGAFF.

Only a few counts were recorded for this clonotype. The chain joins TRBV5-5 to TRBJ2-5, with no clear D. The CDR3 is made up of 14 amino acids. The germline gives CDR1 SGHKS, CDR2 YYEKEE (reference sequence). Trimming left V 1 base short and J 2 bases short, with 9 bases between. The DNA of the CDR3 is TGTGCCAGCAGCTTGAGGGCCGATCAAGAGACCCAGTACTTC. It codes for CASSLRADQETQYF.